What follows is one T cell receptor (beta chain) and its context. Its antigen is currently unknown. These data are taken from a study of B cell selection in AIRE deficiency. Study results and caveats: AIRE-deficient Tconv and Treg repertoires matched healthy donors in TCRBV, CDR3 length, diversity.

V shed 2 bases and J 5 bases; nucleotides not matched to a gene: 4. CDR1 is MNHEY, CDR2 SMNVEV, per germline (reference sequence). This CDR3 is 15 amino acids long. Sorting defined conventional CD4 T cells as CD4+CD127+. Produced via immunoSEQ multiplex PCR; TCRdb's table is partial and in-frame only. Of 25,000 or so clones in the sample, 95% to 98% were seen once. The receptor comes from a human donor with AIRE deficiency. Sequences were obtained from conventional CD4+ T cells sorted from PBMCs. This chain connects TRBV27 to TRBJ2-1; 9 bases map to TRBD2. The CDR3 loop is CASSLAGGPHNEQFF. Written as DNA, the CDR3 is TGTGCCAGCAGTTTAGCGGGAGGGCCCCACAATGAGCAGTTCTTC.